This T cell receptor (beta chain) was documented in a study of chemoradiotherapy in HPV16-positive cancers (dated by TCRdb to the early 2020s). In the study overall: Candidate HPV-specific T-cell clones and common TCR motifs were defined through functional T-cell assays on cells from two HPV16-positive patients. The study set out to ask whether T-cell immunity against the HPV oncoproteins E6 and E7 changes over the course of chemoradiotherapy and whether that immunity affects survival. The candidate HPV-specific TCRs and motifs were subsequently tracked in TCR repertoires obtained from 65 to 95 patients with HPV-related cancers.

Turning to this clone: Its cognate antigen has yet to be identified. No quality values exist for individual bases; no much larger clone is one base distant.

The method behind the library was the immunoSEQ multiplex PCR assay. TCRdb limited this immuneACCESS table to in-frame rearrangements with V and J called. A share of clones is missing; checked studies link under half to unresolved V genes, and the rest is unexplained. The sample yields about 10,000 clones; just over 90% were counted once. The ten largest clones capture more than 1.5% of the sample. CDR1 and CDR2, per the germline V gene, are SGHRS and YFSETQ. Inclusive of the bounding cysteine and phenylalanine, the CDR3 is 18 residues long. Only the CDR3 DNA is retained, 54 bases long and in frame from the first base. V is pruned by 2 bases and J by 1 base, leaving 12 bases of the junction without a gene match. Repertoires were sampled repeatedly over the course of chemoradiotherapy so that clonal expansion in the tumor microenvironment could be followed. Here is what the overall study found, with its caveats: Improved recurrence-free survival in HPV16-positive patients was associated with expansion of HPV-responsive T cells during chemoradiotherapy. Expansion of candidate HPV-specific clones and E7-related TCR motifs was observed in the tumor microenvironment during treatment, whereas no such expansion was observed for non-HPV-specific T cells. The functional definition of HPV-specific T cells was derived from only a couple of HPV16-positive patients, and the survival association was reported for HPV16-positive patients.

This receptor was obtained from a human donor with HPV-associated anogenital cancer. The starting material was blood, obtained from a patient who underwent chemoradiotherapy. The V and J genes are TRBV5-1 and TRBJ2-7, with 10 junctional bases fitting TRBD2. The CDR3 protein: CASSFGVLTSGVSYEQYF. The base sequence is TGCGCCAGCAGCTTCGGGGTTCTTACTAGCGGGGTTTCCTACGAGCAGTACTTC.